Sequencing of this TCR beta chain was carried out in a study of T cells of healthy individuals. Via MiXCR, TCRdb re-called the 5' RACE reads, giving one row per CDR3 protein. The sample lists tens of thousands of distinct CDR3 sequences, about 15% occurring once. The receptor's source is a human donor in good health.

CDR3 in amino acids: CASSPRGGTSGKGNIQYF. The CDR3 nucleotides are TGTGCCAGCAGCCCCCGTGGGGGGACTAGCGGCAAAGGGAACATTCAGTACTTC. The chain couples TRBV7-6 to TRBJ2-4; TRBD2 agrees at 11 bases. The CDR3 covers 18 residues. V trimming: 5 bases; J trimming: 7 bases; junction bases outside the gene matches: 16. Germline V gives CDR1 SGHVS, CDR2 FNYEAQ.